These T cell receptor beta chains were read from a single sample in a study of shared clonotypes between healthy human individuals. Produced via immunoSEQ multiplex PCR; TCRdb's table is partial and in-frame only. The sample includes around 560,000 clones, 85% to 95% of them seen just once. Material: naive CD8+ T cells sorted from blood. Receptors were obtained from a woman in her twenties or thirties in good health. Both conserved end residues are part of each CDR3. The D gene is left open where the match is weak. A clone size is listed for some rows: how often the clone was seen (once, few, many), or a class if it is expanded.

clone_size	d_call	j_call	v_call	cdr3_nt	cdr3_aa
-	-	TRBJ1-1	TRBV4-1	TGCGCCAGCAGCCAAGGAGTATTAGTAAACACTGAAGCTTTCTTT	CASSQGVLVNTEAFF
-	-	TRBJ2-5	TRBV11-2	TGTGCCAGCAGCATGGGCCAAGAGACCCAGTACTTC	CASSMGQETQYF
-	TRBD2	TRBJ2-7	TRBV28	TGTGCCAGCAGCCCCCGGACTAGCGGGAGCCACGAGCAGTACTTC	CASSPRTSGSHEQYF
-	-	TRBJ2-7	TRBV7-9	TGTGCCAGCAGCTCCCCGGGACTCGGCTCCTACGAGCAGTACTTC	CASSSPGLGSYEQYF
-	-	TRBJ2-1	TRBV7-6	TGTGCCAGCAGTCTTACAGGGAATGACAATGAGCAGTTCTTC	CASSLTGNDNEQFF
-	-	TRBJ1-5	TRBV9	TGTGCCAGCAGCGGGGGGGGACAGCCCCAGCATTTT	CASSGGGQPQHF
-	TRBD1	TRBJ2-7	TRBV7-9	TGTGCCAGCAGCGGGACGACAGGGCCCGCCGAGCAGTACTTC	CASSGTTGPAEQYF
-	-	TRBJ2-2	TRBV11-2	TGTGCCAGCAGCCCCTCCGGGGAGCTGTTTTTT	CASSPSGELFF
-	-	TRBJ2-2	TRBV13	TGTGCCAGCAGCTTAACAGGGTCAACCGGGGAGCTGTTTTTT	CASSLTGSTGELFF
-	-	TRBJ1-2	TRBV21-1	TGTGCCAGCACCAATCAGGGGCGCTATGGCTACACCTTC	CASTNQGRYGYTF
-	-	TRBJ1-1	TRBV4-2	TGTGCCAGCAGCCCCGGGGGAACTGAAGCTTTCTTT	CASSPGGTEAFF
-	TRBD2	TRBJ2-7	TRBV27	TGTGCCAGCGGAGTAGCGGGCCGCCCCTACGAGCAGTACTTC	CASGVAGRPYEQYF
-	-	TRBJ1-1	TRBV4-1	TGCGCCAGCAGCATCCCCGGGACCTCCATCACTGAAGCTTTCTTT	CASSIPGTSITEAFF
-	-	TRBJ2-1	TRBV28	TGTGCCAGCAGTTTCGTTAGAAACTCCTACAATGAGCAGTTCTTC	CASSFVRNSYNEQFF
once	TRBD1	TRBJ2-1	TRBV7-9	TGTGCCAGCAGCTCTGGACAGGGAACTATTAATGAGCAGTTCTTC	CASSSGQGTINEQFF
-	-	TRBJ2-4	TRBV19	TGTGCCAGTAGTCTTATAGGAGAGAAAAACATTCAGTACTTC	CASSLIGEKNIQYF
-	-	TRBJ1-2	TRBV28	TGTGCCAGCAGTTTATTATCTGACTATGGCTACACCTTC	CASSLLSDYGYTF
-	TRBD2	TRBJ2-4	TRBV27	TGTGCCAGCAGTTTATCAGCGGGAGGGTTTCTAGCCAAAAACATTCAGTACTTC	CASSLSAGGFLAKNIQYF
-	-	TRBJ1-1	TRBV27	TGTGCCAGCAGACAGGGTGGGACTGAAGCTTTCTTT	CASRQGGTEAFF
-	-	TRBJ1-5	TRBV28	TGTGCCAGCAGTTGGTCGAGCAATCAGCCCCAGCATTTT	CASSWSSNQPQHF
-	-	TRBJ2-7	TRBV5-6	TGTGCCAGCAGCTTGGCAGCCGGGAATGAAGCCTACGAGCAGTACTTC	CASSLAAGNEAYEQYF
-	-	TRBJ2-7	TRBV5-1	TGCGCCAGCACCCCCGAGGGACTCCACTACGAGCAGTACTTC	CASTPEGLHYEQYF
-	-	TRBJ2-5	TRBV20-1	TGCAGTGCTAGAAGTCCCCCGGAGGACTTC	CSARSPPEDF
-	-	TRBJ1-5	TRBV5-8	TGTGCCAGCAGCTTGGCGTCGGTGAATCAGCCCCAGCATTTT	CASSLASVNQPQHF
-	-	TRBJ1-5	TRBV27	TGTGCCAGCAGTTTAGGGACGGGTAATCAGCCCCAGCATTTT	CASSLGTGNQPQHF
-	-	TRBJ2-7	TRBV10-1	TGCGCCAGCAGTGACGGGACCCCCTCCTACGAGCAGTACTTC	CASSDGTPSYEQYF
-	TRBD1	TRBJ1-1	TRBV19	TGTGCCAGTAGTGCAGGACAGGGGGTCACTGAAGCTTTCTTT	CASSAGQGVTEAFF
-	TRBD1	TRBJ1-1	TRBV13	TGTGCCAGCAGCCCGGACAGGGTGAGCACTGAAGCTTTCTTT	CASSPDRVSTEAFF
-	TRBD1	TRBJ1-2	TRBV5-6	TGTGCCAGCAGCCTACTCACAGGGGGATTGGAGGGCTACACCTTC	CASSLLTGGLEGYTF
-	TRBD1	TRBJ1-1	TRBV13	TGTGCCAGCAGCTCGACAGGTAGGGGGCTAACGTGGAACACTGAAGCTTTCTTT	CASSSTGRGLTWNTEAFF
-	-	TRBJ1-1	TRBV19	TGTGCCAGTACCCTCCCAGGGGATCACACTGAAGCTTTCTTT	CASTLPGDHTEAFF
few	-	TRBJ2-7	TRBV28	TGTGCCAGCAGTCCCGGGTCCTACGAGCAGTACTTC	CASSPGSYEQYF
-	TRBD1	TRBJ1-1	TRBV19	TGTGCCAGTAGTATTGGACAGGGGCCCAACACTGAAGCTTTCTTT	CASSIGQGPNTEAFF
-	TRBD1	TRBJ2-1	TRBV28	TGTGCCAGCAGTTTTGCCGGGACAGAACTCTACAATGAGCAGTTCTTC	CASSFAGTELYNEQFF
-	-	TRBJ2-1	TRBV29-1	TGCAGCGTTGGGACAGACCACTCCTACAATGAGCAGTTCTTC	CSVGTDHSYNEQFF
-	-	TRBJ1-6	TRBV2	TGTGCCAGCAGCGTTGACAGTAATTCACCCCTCCACTTT	CASSVDSNSPLHF
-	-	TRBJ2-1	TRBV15	TGTGCCACCAGCAGAACCCTTGACTTTTACGATGAGCAGTTCTTC	CATSRTLDFYDEQFF
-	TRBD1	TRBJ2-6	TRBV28	TGTGCCAGCGGGACAGGGTCATACACTCTATCCCCCGTCCTGACTTTC	CASGTGSYTLSPVLTF
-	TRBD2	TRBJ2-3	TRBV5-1	TGCGCCAGCAGCTTGGTGGGGAGGGCCCTGACAGATACGCAGTATTTT	CASSLVGRALTDTQYF
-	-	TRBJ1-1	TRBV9	TGTGCCAGCAGCGTAGGGACAGATGAAGCTTTCTTT	CASSVGTDEAFF
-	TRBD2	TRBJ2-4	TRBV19	TGTGCCAGTAGTATAGAGGCTAGCGGGAGAAACATTCAGTACTTC	CASSIEASGRNIQYF
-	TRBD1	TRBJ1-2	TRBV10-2	TGCGCCAGCAGTGATATCAGGGGGCCCGGCCCTTATGGCTACACCTTC	CASSDIRGPGPYGYTF
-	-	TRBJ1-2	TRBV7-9	TGTGCCAGCAGCCCAACGGGGAATGGCTACACCTTC	CASSPTGNGYTF
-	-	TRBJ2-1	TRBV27	TGTGCCAGCAGTTTCCACCTAGTGAATGATGAGCAGTTCTTC	CASSFHLVNDEQFF
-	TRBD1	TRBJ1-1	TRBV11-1	TGTGCCAGCAGCCACGCGGGGACAGGGTTTCCGGACACTGAAGCTTTCTTT	CASSHAGTGFPDTEAFF
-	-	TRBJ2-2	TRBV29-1	TGCAGCGTCTCACTGGTCAACACCGGGGAGCTGTTTTTT	CSVSLVNTGELFF
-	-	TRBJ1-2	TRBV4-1	TGCGCCAGCAGCGATGCAATCTACCGAAAGACCTATGGCTACACCTTC	CASSDAIYRKTYGYTF
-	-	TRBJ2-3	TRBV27	TGTGCCAGCAGCATCCGAGGGGGAGATACGCAGTATTTT	CASSIRGGDTQYF
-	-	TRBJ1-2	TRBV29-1	TGCAGCGTTGAAGCAGGGAGTAATGGCTACACCTTC	CSVEAGSNGYTF
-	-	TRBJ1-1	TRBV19	TGTGCCAGTAGTATAAATGATCTCGGCACTGAAGCTTTCTTT	CASSINDLGTEAFF
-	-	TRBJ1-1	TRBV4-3	TGCGCCAGCAGCCTTAACACTGAAGCTTTCTTT	CASSLNTEAFF
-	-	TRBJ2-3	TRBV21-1	TGTGCCAGCAGCAAAGGACTAGCGGGAGGAAGGGGCACAGATACGCAGTATTTT	CASSKGLAGGRGTDTQYF
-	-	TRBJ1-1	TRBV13	TGTGCCAGCAGCCGTCCCCAAGGGGGGGGCACTGAAGCTTTCTTT	CASSRPQGGGTEAFF
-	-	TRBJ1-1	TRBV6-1	TGTGCCAGCAGTGAAGTAAGGGGGGACACTGAAGCTTTCTTT	CASSEVRGDTEAFF
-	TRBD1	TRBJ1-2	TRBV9	TGTGCCAGCAGCCTATGGACAGGGGACGGCTACACCTTC	CASSLWTGDGYTF
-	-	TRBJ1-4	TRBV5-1	TGCGCCAGCAGCTTGCGGGGGAATAATGAAAAACTGTTTTTT	CASSLRGNNEKLFF
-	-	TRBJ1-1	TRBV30	TGTGCCTGGAGTGATCTTGGTCCAGCTTTCTTT	CAWSDLGPAFF
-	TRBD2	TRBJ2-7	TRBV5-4	TGTGCCAGCAGCGGCGGGACTAGCGGCCACGAGCAGTACTTC	CASSGGTSGHEQYF
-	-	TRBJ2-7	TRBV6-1	TGTGCCAGCAGGAGAGGGACAACTAAGCCCTACGAGCAGTACTTC	CASRRGTTKPYEQYF